This T cell receptor beta chain was recovered during a study of blood T cell repertoires in COVID-19. The CDR3 contains 14 residues. The germline CDR1 and CDR2 sequences are MNHNS and SASEGT. Deletions cut 1 base from V and 2 bases from J, with 6 bases between. In the authors' methods: The assay estimated nucleated cells by amplifying reference gene primers. TCRdb keeps only in-frame clones here, not all; method: immunoSEQ multiplex PCR. V, J and clone size derive from that table, while D and trimming were established from the DNA sequence. Found here are 81,000 or so clones, roughly 80% of them singletons; the top ten hold 10% to 15%.

The rearrangement links TRBV6-1 to TRBJ1-3; D is ambiguous. The clonotype was recovered from an older woman with active or convalescent COVID-19. Sequencing input: peripheral blood. This CDR3 reads CASSEVSAGNTIYF. The CDR3 DNA is TGTGCCAGCAGTGAAGTGTCCGCTGGAAACACCATATATTTT.